Shown below are 4 T cell receptor beta chains from a single sample sequenced in a study of blood T cell repertoires in COVID-19. TCRdb's copy holds only in-frame clones and misses some; the assay was immunoSEQ multiplex PCR. The repertoire consists of fewer than 300,000 clones, with approximately 85% occurring once and the leading ten covering about 5.1%. The source material was peripheral blood. These receptor sequences come from a man between 45 and 60 years old with active or convalescent COVID-19.

Of note for this clone: One junction end disagrees with the germline gene, perhaps due to a read error. This chain connects TRBV29-1 to TRBJ2-5; 8 bases are a match to TRBD1. Germline lookup yields CDR1 SQVTM and CDR2 ANQGSEA. CDR3 length: 16 amino acids. CDR3 residues: CSVPLQGGNAQGTQYF. CDR3 DNA sequence: TGCAGCGTCCCCCTACAGGGGGGAAATGCCCAAGGGACCCAGTACTTC.

The chain combines TRBV21-1 with TRBJ1-1. TRBV21-1 is termed a pseudogene. The CDR3 spans 14 residues. The DNA of the CDR3 is TGTGCCAGCAGCAAAGTGAGTGGGGAGGAGGGAGCTTTCTTT. Its translation is CASSKVSGEEGAFF.

The chain is built from TRBV23-1 and TRBJ1-1, with D tentatively TRBD1 (5 bases). TRBV23-1 is an open reading frame whose function is uncertain. The germline V and J ends were trimmed by 5 bases and 8 bases, with 21 bases remaining between them. This CDR3 has 15 amino acids. Here the CDR3 reads CASSKRQRRSREAFF. The CDR3 DNA follows: TGCGCCAGCAGTAAACGACAGCGACGTTCGAGGGAAGCTTTCTTT.

This clone was observed a single time. V usage is TRBV5-1 and J usage is TRBJ1-1; D uncertain. CDR3 length equals 14 residues. Germline-derived CDR1 and CDR2 are SGHRS and YFSETQ. V was pared by 0 bases and J by 1 base, with 7 bases between. The CDR3 protein is CASSLGAGNTEAFF. CDR3 nucleotides: TGCGCCAGCAGCTTGGGGGCAGGGAACACTGAAGCTTTCTTT.